The clone carrying this TCR beta chain was seen more than once but under ten times. This CDR3 is built from 14 residues. In germline, CDR1 is MNHNY, CDR2 SVGAGI (reference sequence). Trimming cost V 2 bases and J 1 base, with 7 bases left between them. The sample originates from a study of blood T cells in healthy people across ages. A second PCR of roughly 7 to 11 cycles used a sample-barcoded 5' primer and a J-beta primer mix. One entry per CDR3 protein, called by TCRdb with MiXCR from the 5' RACE reads. The profile shows fewer than 600,000 distinct CDR3 sequences, about 25% of them singletons. In addition, the sample was reused for a study of T cells of mothers and their children.

The receptor was isolated from a boy aged 2 to 10 in good health. Sequencing was carried out using blood. The chain recombines TRBV6-6 with TRBJ2-3, with no clear D. CDR3 sequence reads: CASSYPEGTDTQYF. Here the CDR3 DNA reads TGTGCCAGCAGTTACCCTGAAGGCACAGATACGCAGTATTTT.